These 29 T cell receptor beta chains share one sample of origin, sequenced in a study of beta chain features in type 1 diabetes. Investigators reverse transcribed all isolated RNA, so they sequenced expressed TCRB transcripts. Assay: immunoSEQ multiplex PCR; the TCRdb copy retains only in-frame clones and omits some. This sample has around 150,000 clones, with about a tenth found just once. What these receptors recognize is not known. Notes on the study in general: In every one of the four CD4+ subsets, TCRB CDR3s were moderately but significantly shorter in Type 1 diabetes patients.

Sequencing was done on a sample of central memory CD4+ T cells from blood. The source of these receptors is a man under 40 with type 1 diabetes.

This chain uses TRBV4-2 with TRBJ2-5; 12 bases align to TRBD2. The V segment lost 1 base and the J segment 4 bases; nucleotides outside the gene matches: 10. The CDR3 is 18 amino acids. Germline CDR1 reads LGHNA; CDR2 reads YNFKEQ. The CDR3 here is CASSQGRLAGVRGETQYF. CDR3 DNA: TGTGCCAGCAGCCAAGGTAGACTAGCGGGAGTTCGGGGAGAGACCCAGTACTTC.

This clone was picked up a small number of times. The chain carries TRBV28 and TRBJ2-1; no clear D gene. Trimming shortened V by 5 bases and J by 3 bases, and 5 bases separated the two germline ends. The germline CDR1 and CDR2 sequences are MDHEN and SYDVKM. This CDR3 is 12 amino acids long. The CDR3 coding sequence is TGTGCCAGCAGTCCTTACTACAATGAGCAGTTCTTC. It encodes CASSPYYNEQFF.

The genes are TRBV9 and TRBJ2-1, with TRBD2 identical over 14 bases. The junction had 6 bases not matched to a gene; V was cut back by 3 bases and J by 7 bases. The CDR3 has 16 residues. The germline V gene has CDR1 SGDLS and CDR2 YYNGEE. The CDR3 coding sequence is TGTGCCAGCAGCGCATCCGGGACTAGCGGGAGAAATGAGCAGTTCTTC. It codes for CASSASGTSGRNEQFF.

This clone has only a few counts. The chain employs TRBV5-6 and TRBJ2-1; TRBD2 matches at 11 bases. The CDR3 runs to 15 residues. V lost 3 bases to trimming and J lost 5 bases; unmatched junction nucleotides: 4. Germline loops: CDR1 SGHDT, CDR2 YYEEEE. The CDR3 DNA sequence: TGTGCCAGCAGCTCCGGGACTAGCGGACACAATGAGCAGTTCTTC. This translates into CASSSGTSGHNEQFF.

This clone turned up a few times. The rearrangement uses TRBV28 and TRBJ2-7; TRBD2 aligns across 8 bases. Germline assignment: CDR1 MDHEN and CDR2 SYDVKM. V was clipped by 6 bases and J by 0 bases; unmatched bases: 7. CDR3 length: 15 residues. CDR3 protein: CASSGGGFLSYEQYF. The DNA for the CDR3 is TGTGCCAGCAGCGGGGGGGGGTTCCTCTCCTACGAGCAGTACTTC. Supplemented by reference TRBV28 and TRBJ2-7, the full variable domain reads DVKVTQSSRYLVKRTGEKVFLECVQDMDHENMFWYRQDPGLGLRLIYFSYDVKMKEKGDIPEGYSVSREKKERFSLILESASTNQTSMYLCASSGGGFLSYEQYFGPGTRLTVT.

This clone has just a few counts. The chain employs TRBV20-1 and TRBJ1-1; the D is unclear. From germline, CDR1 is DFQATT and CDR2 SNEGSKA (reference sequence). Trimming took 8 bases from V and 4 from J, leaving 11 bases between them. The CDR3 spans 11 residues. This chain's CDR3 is CSKPSGTEAFF. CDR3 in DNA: TGCAGTAAGCCATCAGGCACTGAAGCTTTCTTT.

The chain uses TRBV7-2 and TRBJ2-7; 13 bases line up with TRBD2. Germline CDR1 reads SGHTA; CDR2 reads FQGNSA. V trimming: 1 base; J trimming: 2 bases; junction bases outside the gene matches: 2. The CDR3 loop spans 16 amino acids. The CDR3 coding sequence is TGTGCCAGCAGCTTAGATGGGACTAGCGGGGCCTACGAGCAGTACTTC. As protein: CASSLDGTSGAYEQYF. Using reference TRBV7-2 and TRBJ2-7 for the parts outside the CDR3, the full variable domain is GAGVSQSPSNKVTEKGKDVELRCDPISGHTALYWYRQSLGQGLEFLIYFQGNSAPDKSGLPSDRFSAERTGGSVSTLTIQRTQQEDSAVYLCASSLDGTSGAYEQYFGPGTRLTVT.

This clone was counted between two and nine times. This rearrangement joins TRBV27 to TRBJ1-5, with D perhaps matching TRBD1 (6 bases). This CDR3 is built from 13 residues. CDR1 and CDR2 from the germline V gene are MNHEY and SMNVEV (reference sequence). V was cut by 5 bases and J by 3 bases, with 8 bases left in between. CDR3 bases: TGTGCCAGCAGTGGACAGTACAATCAGCCCCAGCATTTT. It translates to CASSGQYNQPQHF.

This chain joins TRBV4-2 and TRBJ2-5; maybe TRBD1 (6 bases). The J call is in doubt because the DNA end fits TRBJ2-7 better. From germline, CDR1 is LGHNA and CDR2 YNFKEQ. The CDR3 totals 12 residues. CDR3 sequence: CASSPTGFEQYF. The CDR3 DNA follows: TGTGCCAGCAGCCCCACAGGGTTCGAGCAGTACTTC.

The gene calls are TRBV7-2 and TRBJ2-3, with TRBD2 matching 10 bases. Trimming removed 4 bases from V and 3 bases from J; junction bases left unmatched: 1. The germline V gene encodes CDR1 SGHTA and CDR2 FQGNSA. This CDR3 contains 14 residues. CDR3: CASSSTSGTDTQYF. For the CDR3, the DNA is TGTGCCAGCAGCTCGACTAGCGGGACAGATACGCAGTATTTT.

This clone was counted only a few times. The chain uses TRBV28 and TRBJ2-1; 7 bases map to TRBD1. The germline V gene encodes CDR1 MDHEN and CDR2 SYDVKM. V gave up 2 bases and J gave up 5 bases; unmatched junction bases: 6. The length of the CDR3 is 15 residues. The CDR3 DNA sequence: TGTGCCAGCAGTTTAGACAGGGCCGGTGACAATGAGCAGTTCTTC. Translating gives CASSLDRAGDNEQFF.

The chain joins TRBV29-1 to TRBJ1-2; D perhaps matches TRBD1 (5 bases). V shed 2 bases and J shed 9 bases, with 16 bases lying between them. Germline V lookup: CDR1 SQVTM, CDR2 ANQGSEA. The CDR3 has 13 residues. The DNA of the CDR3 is TGCAGCGTTGAAAACAATGGGGCTTACAGCTACACCTTC. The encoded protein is CSVENNGAYSYTF.

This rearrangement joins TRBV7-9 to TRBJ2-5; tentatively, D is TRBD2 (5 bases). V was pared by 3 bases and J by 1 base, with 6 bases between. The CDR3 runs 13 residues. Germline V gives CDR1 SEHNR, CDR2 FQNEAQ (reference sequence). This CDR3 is CASSFEGQETQYF. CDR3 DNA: TGTGCCAGCAGCTTTGAGGGCCAAGAGACCCAGTACTTC.

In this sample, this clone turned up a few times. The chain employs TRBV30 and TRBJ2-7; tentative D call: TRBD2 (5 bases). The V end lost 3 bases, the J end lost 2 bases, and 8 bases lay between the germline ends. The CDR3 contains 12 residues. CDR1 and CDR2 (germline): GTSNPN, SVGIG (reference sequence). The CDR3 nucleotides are TGTGCCTGGAGCTACGGGGCCTACGAGCAGTACTTC. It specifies CAWSYGAYEQYF.

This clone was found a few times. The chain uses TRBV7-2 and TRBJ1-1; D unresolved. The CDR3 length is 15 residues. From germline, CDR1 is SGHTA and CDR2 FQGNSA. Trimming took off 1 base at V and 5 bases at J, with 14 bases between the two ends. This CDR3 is CASSLVVNTGTEAFF. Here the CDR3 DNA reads TGTGCCAGCAGCTTAGTCGTAAATACCGGGACTGAAGCTTTCTTT.

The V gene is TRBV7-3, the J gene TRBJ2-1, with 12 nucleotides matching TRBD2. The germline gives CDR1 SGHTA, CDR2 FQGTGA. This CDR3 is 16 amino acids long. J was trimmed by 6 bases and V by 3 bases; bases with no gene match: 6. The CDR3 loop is CASSFTPGLAGNEQFF. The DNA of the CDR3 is TGTGCCAGCAGCTTTACACCGGGACTAGCGGGCAATGAGCAGTTCTTC.

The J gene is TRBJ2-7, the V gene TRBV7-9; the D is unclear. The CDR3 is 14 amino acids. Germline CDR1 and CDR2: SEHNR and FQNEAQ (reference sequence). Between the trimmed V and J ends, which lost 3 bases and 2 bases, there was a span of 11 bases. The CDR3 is CASSLPTVPYEQYF. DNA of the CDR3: TGTGCCAGCAGCTTGCCTACGGTCCCCTACGAGCAGTACTTC.

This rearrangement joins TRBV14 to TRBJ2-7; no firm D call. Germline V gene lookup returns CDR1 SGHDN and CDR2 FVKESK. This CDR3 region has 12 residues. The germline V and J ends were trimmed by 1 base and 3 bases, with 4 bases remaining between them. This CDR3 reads CASSQAYYEQYF. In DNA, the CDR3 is TGTGCCAGCAGCCAAGCGTACTACGAGCAGTACTTC.

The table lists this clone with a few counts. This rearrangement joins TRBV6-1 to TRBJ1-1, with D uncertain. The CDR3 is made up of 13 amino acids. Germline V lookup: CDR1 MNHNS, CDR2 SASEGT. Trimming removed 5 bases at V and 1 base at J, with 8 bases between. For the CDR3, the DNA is TGTGCCAGCAGTCGAGTCGAGAACACTGAAGCTTTCTTT. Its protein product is CASSRVENTEAFF.

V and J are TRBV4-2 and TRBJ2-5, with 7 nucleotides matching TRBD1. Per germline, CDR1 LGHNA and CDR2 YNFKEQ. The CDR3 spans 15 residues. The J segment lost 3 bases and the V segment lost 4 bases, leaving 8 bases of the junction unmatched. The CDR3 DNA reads TGTGCCAGCAGCCTGAGCTTCGGACAGGAAGAGACCCAGTACTTC. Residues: CASSLSFGQEETQYF.

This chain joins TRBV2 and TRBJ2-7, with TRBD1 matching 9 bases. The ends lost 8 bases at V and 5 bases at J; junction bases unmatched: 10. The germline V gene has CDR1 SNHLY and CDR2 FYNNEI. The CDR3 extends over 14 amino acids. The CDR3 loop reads CASGKDRGFHEQYF. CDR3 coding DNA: TGTGCCAGCGGGAAGGACAGGGGATTCCACGAGCAGTACTTC.

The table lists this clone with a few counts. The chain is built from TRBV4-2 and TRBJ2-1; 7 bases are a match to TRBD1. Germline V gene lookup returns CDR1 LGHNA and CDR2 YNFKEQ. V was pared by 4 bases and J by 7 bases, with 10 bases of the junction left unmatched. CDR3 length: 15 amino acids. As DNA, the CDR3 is TGTGCCAGCAGCCCCAACCTGGGACAGCGGAATGAGCAGTTCTTC. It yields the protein CASSPNLGQRNEQFF.

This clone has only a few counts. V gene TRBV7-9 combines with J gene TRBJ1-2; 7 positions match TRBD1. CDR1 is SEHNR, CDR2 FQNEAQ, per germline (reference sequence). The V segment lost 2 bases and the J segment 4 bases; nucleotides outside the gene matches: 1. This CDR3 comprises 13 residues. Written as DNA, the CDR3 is TGTGCCAGCAGCTTACAGGGGGGCTATGGCTACACCTTC. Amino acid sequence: CASSLQGGYGYTF.

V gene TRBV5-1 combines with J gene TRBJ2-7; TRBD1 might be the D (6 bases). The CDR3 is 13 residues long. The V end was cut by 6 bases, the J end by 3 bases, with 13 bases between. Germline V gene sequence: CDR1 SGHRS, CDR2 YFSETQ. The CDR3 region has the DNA TGCGCCAGCAAAGTGACAGGCAACTACGAGCAGTACTTC. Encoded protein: CASKVTGNYEQYF. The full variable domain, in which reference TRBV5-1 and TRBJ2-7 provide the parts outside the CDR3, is KAGVTQTPRYLIKTRGQQVTLSCSPISGHRSVSWYQQTPGQGLQFLFEYFSETQRNKGNFPGRFSGRQFSNSRSEMNVSTLELGDSALYLCASKVTGNYEQYFGPGTRLTVT.

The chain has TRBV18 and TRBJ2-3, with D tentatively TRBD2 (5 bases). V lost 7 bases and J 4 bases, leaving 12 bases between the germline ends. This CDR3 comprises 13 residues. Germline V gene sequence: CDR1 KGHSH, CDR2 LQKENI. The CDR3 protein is CASLMPGADTQYF. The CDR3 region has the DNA TGTGCCAGCTTAATGCCCGGGGCAGATACGCAGTATTTT.

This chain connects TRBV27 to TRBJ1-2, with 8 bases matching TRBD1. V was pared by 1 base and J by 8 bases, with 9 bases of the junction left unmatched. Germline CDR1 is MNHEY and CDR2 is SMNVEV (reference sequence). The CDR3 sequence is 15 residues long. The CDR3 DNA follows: TGTGCCAGCAGTTTATGGGATCAGGGGGCTAAGGGCTACACCTTC. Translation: CASSLWDQGAKGYTF.

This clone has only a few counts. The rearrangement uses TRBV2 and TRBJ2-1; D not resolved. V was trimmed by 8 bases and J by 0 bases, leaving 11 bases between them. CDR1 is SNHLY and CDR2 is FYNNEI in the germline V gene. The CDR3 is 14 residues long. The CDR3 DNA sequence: TGTGCCAGCCATGAAAAGAGCTCCTACAATGAGCAGTTCTTC. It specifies CASHEKSSYNEQFF.

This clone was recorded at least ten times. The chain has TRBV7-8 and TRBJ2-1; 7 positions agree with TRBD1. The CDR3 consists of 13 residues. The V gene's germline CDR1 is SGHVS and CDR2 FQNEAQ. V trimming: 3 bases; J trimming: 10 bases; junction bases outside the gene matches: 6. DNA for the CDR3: TGTGCCAGCAGCTTCACAGGGGCTAGAGAGCAGTTCTTC. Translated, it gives CASSFTGAREQFF.

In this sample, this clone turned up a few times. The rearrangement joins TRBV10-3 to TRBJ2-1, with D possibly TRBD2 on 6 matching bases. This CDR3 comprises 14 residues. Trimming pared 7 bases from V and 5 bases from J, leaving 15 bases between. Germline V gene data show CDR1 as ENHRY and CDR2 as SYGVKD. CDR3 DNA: TGTGCCATCAAGGGGAGCGGGCCAAACAATGAGCAGTTCTTC. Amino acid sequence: CAIKGSGPNNEQFF.